A selection of T cell receptor beta chains follows, all from one sample in a study of molecular identifiers for immune sequencing clone quantification. MiXCR was run by TCRdb on the PCR reads, yielding one entry per CDR3 protein. Of 550,000 to 750,000 distinct CDR3 sequences listed, 20% are singletons. The source material was naive CD8+ T cells from blood, with Jurkat cell RNA spiked in. These receptor sequences come from a human donor in good health. Some libraries in this study had Jurkat cell RNA spiked in. CDR3s include the opening cysteine and the closing phenylalanine or tryptophan. A D gene is named only where the DNA matches it firmly. Some rows have no size entry. The others give once, few or many, or a class for an expanded clone.

d_call: .
clone_size: many
v_call: TRBV7-9
j_call: TRBJ2-3
cdr3_nt: TGTGCCAGCAGCCATAGCAGCCGGGGATCAGATACGCAGTATTTT
cdr3_aa: CASSHSSRGSDTQYF

d_call: .
clone_size: many
v_call: TRBV4-1
j_call: TRBJ2-1
cdr3_nt: TGCGCCAGCAGCCAGCCCCCCCCCCATGAGCAGTTCTTC
cdr3_aa: CASSQPPPHEQFF

d_call: TRBD1
clone_size: .
v_call: TRBV4-3
j_call: TRBJ1-2
cdr3_nt: TGCGCCAGCAGCCACCGGGACAGCATATATGGCTACACCTTC
cdr3_aa: CASSHRDSIYGYTF

d_call: .
clone_size: .
v_call: TRBV30
j_call: TRBJ1-2
cdr3_nt: TGTGCCTGGAGTACGCAGGGAAAGCGGTATGGCTACACCTTC
cdr3_aa: CAWSTQGKRYGYTF

d_call: TRBD1
clone_size: many
v_call: TRBV29-1
j_call: TRBJ1-1
cdr3_nt: TGCAGCGTCCTGACAGGGGGGGCCACTGAAGCTTTCTTT
cdr3_aa: CSVLTGGATEAFF

d_call: .
clone_size: .
v_call: TRBV12-3/TRBV12-4
j_call: TRBJ1-1
cdr3_nt: TGTGCCAGCAGTTTAGAGGTTTTCACGGAAGCTTTCTTT
cdr3_aa: CASSLEVFTEAFF

d_call: .
clone_size: many
v_call: TRBV5-5
j_call: TRBJ2-7
cdr3_nt: TGTGCCAGCAGCTTCCGGGGGAGCGTTTACGAGCAGTACTTC
cdr3_aa: CASSFRGSVYEQYF

d_call: .
clone_size: .
v_call: TRBV6-5
j_call: TRBJ1-1
cdr3_nt: TGTGCCGGCAGTTACTCGGAAGGGTCGAACACTGAAGCTTTCTTT
cdr3_aa: CAGSYSEGSNTEAFF

d_call: .
clone_size: once
v_call: TRBV20-1
j_call: TRBJ1-2
cdr3_nt: TGCAGTGCTAGAGATACGGGAGAGGGATATGGCTACACCTTC
cdr3_aa: CSARDTGEGYGYTF

d_call: TRBD1
clone_size: .
v_call: TRBV4-3
j_call: TRBJ2-7
cdr3_nt: TGCGCCAGCAGCCAAGATCACACCGGACAGGGGGGCTCCTACGAGCAGTACTTC
cdr3_aa: CASSQDHTGQGGSYEQYF

d_call: TRBD1
clone_size: .
v_call: TRBV7-9
j_call: TRBJ2-3
cdr3_nt: TGTGCCAGCAGCCAAGGGACAGGGAGCGAGGGGGGTACGCAGTATTTT
cdr3_aa: CASSQGTGSEGGTQYF

d_call: .
clone_size: .
v_call: TRBV24-1
j_call: TRBJ1-1
cdr3_nt: TGTGCCACCAGTGATCCTCGATCTGGGGAAGCTTTCTTT
cdr3_aa: CATSDPRSGEAFF

d_call: TRBD2
clone_size: many
v_call: TRBV4-3
j_call: TRBJ2-3
cdr3_nt: TGCGCCAGCAGCCAAGATTGGGAGGGGGATACGCAGTATTTT
cdr3_aa: CASSQDWEGDTQYF

d_call: .
clone_size: few
v_call: TRBV27
j_call: TRBJ2-7
cdr3_nt: TGTGCCAGCAGTTCGGGCTACGGGACCTACGAGCAGTACTTC
cdr3_aa: CASSSGYGTYEQYF

d_call: TRBD2
clone_size: few
v_call: TRBV7-9
j_call: TRBJ2-5
cdr3_nt: TGTGCCAGCAGCCATCTCGGTAATTTAGCGGGGATCCAAGAGACCCAGTACTTC
cdr3_aa: CASSHLGNLAGIQETQYF

d_call: .
clone_size: many
v_call: TRBV2
j_call: TRBJ2-3
cdr3_nt: TGTGCCAGCAGCGAAGGTTCAGATACGCAGTATTTT
cdr3_aa: CASSEGSDTQYF

d_call: .
clone_size: .
v_call: TRBV2
j_call: TRBJ1-2
cdr3_nt: TGTGCCAGCAGCGTAGACAGCCTTAACTATGGCTACACCTTC
cdr3_aa: CASSVDSLNYGYTF

d_call: TRBD2
clone_size: many
v_call: TRBV4-2
j_call: TRBJ2-7
cdr3_nt: TGTGCCAGCAGCCAAGATCCAGCGGGATCGGCCGAGCAGTACTTC
cdr3_aa: CASSQDPAGSAEQYF

d_call: TRBD1
clone_size: few
v_call: TRBV5-1
j_call: TRBJ2-1
cdr3_nt: TGCGCCAGCTACCGGGACAGCACCTACAATGAGCAGTTCTTC
cdr3_aa: CASYRDSTYNEQFF

d_call: TRBD2
clone_size: .
v_call: TRBV27
j_call: TRBJ2-7
cdr3_nt: TGTGCCGGCAGTTCACTAGCGGGGGGAACCTACGAGCAGTACTTC
cdr3_aa: CAGSSLAGGTYEQYF

d_call: .
clone_size: many
v_call: TRBV28
j_call: TRBJ1-1
cdr3_nt: TGTGCCAGCAGCCCTCCTACCTGGAACACTGAAGCTTTCTTT
cdr3_aa: CASSPPTWNTEAFF

d_call: .
clone_size: .
v_call: TRBV2
j_call: TRBJ2-3
cdr3_nt: TGTGCCAGCAATGGCCGGGTGGCAGATACGCAGTATTTT
cdr3_aa: CASNGRVADTQYF

d_call: .
clone_size: many
v_call: TRBV6-5
j_call: TRBJ2-5
cdr3_nt: TGTGCCAGCAGTCCCCCCCCGGCGGAGACCCAGTACTTC
cdr3_aa: CASSPPPAETQYF

d_call: .
clone_size: many
v_call: TRBV5-1
j_call: TRBJ2-3
cdr3_nt: TGCGCCAGCAGCTCCGACTCTTACGCAGATACGCAGTATTTT
cdr3_aa: CASSSDSYADTQYF

d_call: .
clone_size: many
v_call: TRBV2
j_call: TRBJ2-7
cdr3_nt: TGTGCCAGCAGGGAAGTTGCCCCGAGCTCCTACGAGCAGTACTTC
cdr3_aa: CASREVAPSSYEQYF

d_call: .
clone_size: many
v_call: TRBV6-5
j_call: TRBJ2-4
cdr3_nt: TGTGCCAGCAGTACTTCCGGGCCTAAGGACATTCAGTACTTC
cdr3_aa: CASSTSGPKDIQYF

d_call: TRBD2
clone_size: few
v_call: TRBV7-9
j_call: TRBJ2-3
cdr3_nt: TGTGCCAGCAGCACCACGGTAGCGGGAGGAAAAACAGATACGCAGTATTTT
cdr3_aa: CASSTTVAGGKTDTQYF

d_call: .
clone_size: many
v_call: TRBV28
j_call: TRBJ1-3
cdr3_nt: TGTGCCAGCAGTTCCGGGACGTTCCGAAACACCATATATTTT
cdr3_aa: CASSSGTFRNTIYF

d_call: .
clone_size: many
v_call: TRBV7-9
j_call: TRBJ2-3
cdr3_nt: TGTGCCAGCAGCTGGGGCGAGAATACGCAGTATTTT
cdr3_aa: CASSWGENTQYF

d_call: .
clone_size: many
v_call: TRBV7-2
j_call: TRBJ2-2
cdr3_nt: TGTGCCAGCAGCCCTTCGTGGTTGGCCGGGGAGCTGTTTTTT
cdr3_aa: CASSPSWLAGELFF

d_call: .
clone_size: many
v_call: TRBV12-3/TRBV12-4
j_call: TRBJ2-5
cdr3_nt: TGTGCCAGCAGACAGGACCTAAAAGAGACCCAGTACTTC
cdr3_aa: CASRQDLKETQYF

d_call: .
clone_size: many
v_call: TRBV6-2/TRBV6-3
j_call: TRBJ2-5
cdr3_nt: TGTGCCAGCAGTTCCTTAGGAGAATACCAAGAGACCCAGTACTTC
cdr3_aa: CASSSLGEYQETQYF

d_call: .
clone_size: many
v_call: TRBV5-6
j_call: TRBJ2-3
cdr3_nt: TGTGCCAGCAGCTTGGTATCAGGAGGACAGCCGCAGTATTTT
cdr3_aa: CASSLVSGGQPQYF

d_call: TRBD2
clone_size: few
v_call: TRBV20-1
j_call: TRBJ2-1
cdr3_nt: TGCAGTGCTAGACCCCTAGCGGGAGGATATTACAATGAGCAGTTCTTC
cdr3_aa: CSARPLAGGYYNEQFF

d_call: .
clone_size: few
v_call: TRBV7-9
j_call: TRBJ1-2
cdr3_nt: TGTGCCAGCAGCTTAGCTCCAGGCACCATCTATGGCTACACCTTC
cdr3_aa: CASSLAPGTIYGYTF

d_call: .
clone_size: many
v_call: TRBV27
j_call: TRBJ2-7
cdr3_nt: TGTGCCAGCAGTTCGACTAGTTACGAGCAGTACTTC
cdr3_aa: CASSSTSYEQYF

d_call: .
clone_size: many
v_call: TRBV12-3/TRBV12-4
j_call: TRBJ1-5
cdr3_nt: TGTGCCAGCAGTCCCCGGGACACCTTTAGCAATCAGCCCCAGCATTTT
cdr3_aa: CASSPRDTFSNQPQHF

d_call: TRBD1
clone_size: once
v_call: TRBV12-3/TRBV12-4
j_call: TRBJ1-5
cdr3_nt: TGTGCCAGCAGTCATGGCCAGGGGGGTCAGCCCCAGCATTTT
cdr3_aa: CASSHGQGGQPQHF

d_call: TRBD1
clone_size: few
v_call: TRBV28
j_call: TRBJ2-6
cdr3_nt: TGTGCCAGCAGTTTATCGGGGACAGACTCTGGGGCCAACGTCCTGACTTTC
cdr3_aa: CASSLSGTDSGANVLTF

d_call: .
clone_size: .
v_call: TRBV24-1
j_call: TRBJ1-1
cdr3_nt: TGTGCCACCAGTGCTTCGGGTGAAGCTTTCTTT
cdr3_aa: CATSASGEAFF

d_call: .
clone_size: .
v_call: TRBV20-1
j_call: TRBJ2-7
cdr3_nt: TGCAGTGCTAGAGATATTTGGAGTGAGCAGTACTTC
cdr3_aa: CSARDIWSEQYF

d_call: TRBD1
clone_size: many
v_call: TRBV5-1
j_call: TRBJ1-1
cdr3_nt: TGCGCCAGCAGCTTGTTAGGGGGCGACACTGAAGCTTTCTTT
cdr3_aa: CASSLLGGDTEAFF

d_call: .
clone_size: many
v_call: TRBV30
j_call: TRBJ2-3
cdr3_nt: TGTGCCTGGAGTGAGGAGGGAGGGGGATTCACAGATACGCAGTATTTT
cdr3_aa: CAWSEEGGGFTDTQYF

d_call: TRBD2
clone_size: many
v_call: TRBV4-2
j_call: TRBJ2-7
cdr3_nt: TGTGCCAGCAGCCCCCGGACTAGCGGGACTTCCTACGAGCAGTACTTC
cdr3_aa: CASSPRTSGTSYEQYF

d_call: TRBD1
clone_size: many
v_call: TRBV28
j_call: TRBJ2-7
cdr3_nt: TGTGCCAGCAGTTTATACCCCACAGGGGGCGAGGGCGAGCAGTACTTC
cdr3_aa: CASSLYPTGGEGEQYF